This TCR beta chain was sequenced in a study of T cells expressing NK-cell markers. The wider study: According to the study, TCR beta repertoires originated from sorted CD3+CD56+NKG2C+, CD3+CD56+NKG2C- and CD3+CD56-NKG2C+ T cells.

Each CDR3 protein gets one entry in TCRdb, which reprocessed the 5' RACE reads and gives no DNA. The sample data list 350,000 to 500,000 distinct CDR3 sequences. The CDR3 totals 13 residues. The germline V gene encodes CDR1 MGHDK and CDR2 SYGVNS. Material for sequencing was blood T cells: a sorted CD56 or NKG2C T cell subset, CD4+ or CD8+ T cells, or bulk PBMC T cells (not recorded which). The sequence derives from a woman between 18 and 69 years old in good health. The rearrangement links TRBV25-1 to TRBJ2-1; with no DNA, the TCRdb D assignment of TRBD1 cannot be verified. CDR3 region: CASSEGAPGEQFF.